Presented here are 20 T cell receptor beta chains from one specimen sequenced in a study of beta chain features in type 1 diabetes. Sequencing targeted expressed TCRB transcripts, as all isolated RNA had been reverse transcribed. TCRdb's copy holds only in-frame clones and misses some; the assay was immunoSEQ multiplex PCR. The sample gives fewer than 350,000 clones, under 8.5% of which show up once; over 0.8% is in the top ten. Sequencing used central memory CD4+ T cells from blood. The receptors were sampled from a woman aged 18 to 35 in good health.

Remarks on this clone: Other DNA sequences from this sample encode an identical CDR3 as well. V and J are TRBV18 and TRBJ2-5, with 7 positions matching TRBD2. CDR3 length equals 13 residues. Looked up from germline, CDR1 is KGHSH and CDR2 is LQKENI. V shed 6 bases and J 1 base; nucleotides not matched to a gene: 2. In DNA, the CDR3 is TGTGCCAGCTCCGCGGGGGTCCAAGAGACCCAGTACTTC. Protein product: CASSAGVQETQYF.

This clone was seen a few times. This sequence joins TRBV7-3 and TRBJ1-2; TRBD1 might be the D (6 bases). This CDR3 is built from 14 residues. Germline lookup yields CDR1 SGHTA and CDR2 FQGTGA. The germline V and J ends were trimmed by 5 bases and 4 bases, with 14 bases remaining between them. This chain's CDR3 is CASSPGGQPYGYTF. CDR3 bases: TGTGCCAGCAGCCCCGGGGGCCAGCCCTATGGCTACACCTTC. Together with reference TRBV7-3 and TRBJ1-2, the CDR3 gives the full variable domain: GAGVSQTPSNKVTEKGKYVELRCDPISGHTALYWYRQSLGQGPEFLIYFQGTGAADDSGLPNDRFFAVRPEGSVSTLKIQRTERGDSAVYLCASSPGGQPYGYTFGSGTRLTVV.

This clone was detected a few times. The chain is built from TRBV18 and TRBJ2-3; D gene ambiguous. Trimming shortened V by 3 bases and J by 1 base, and 8 bases separated the two germline ends. The CDR3 consists of 14 residues. Germline V lookup: CDR1 KGHSH, CDR2 LQKENI. The CDR3 reads CASSPSQRTDTQYF. For the CDR3, the DNA is TGTGCCAGCTCACCGAGCCAGCGCACAGATACGCAGTATTTT.

This clone was picked up a small number of times. This rearrangement joins TRBV11-2 to TRBJ1-2; D not certain. V was cut by 1 base and J by 5 bases, with 11 bases left in between. This CDR3 spans 14 amino acids. The germline V gene encodes CDR1 SGHAT and CDR2 FQNNGV. CDR3 region: CASSLVGGLYGYTF. In nucleotides, the CDR3 is TGTGCCAGCAGCTTAGTCGGAGGGTTGTATGGCTACACCTTC.

This clone came up a few times. The chain uses TRBV2 and TRBJ2-5, with a weak D call TRBD2 (5 bases). The length of the CDR3 is 12 residues. Trimming cost V 4 bases and J 5 bases, with 8 bases left between them. Germline assignment: CDR1 SNHLY and CDR2 FYNNEI. DNA of the CDR3: TGTGCCAGCAGTGTGAGGAGGGAGACCCAGTACTTC. Its translation is CASSVRRETQYF. Using reference TRBV2 and TRBJ2-5 for the parts outside the CDR3, the full variable domain is EPEVTQTPSHQVTQMGQEVILRCVPISNHLYFYWYRQILGQKVEFLVSFYNNEISEKSEIFDDQFSVERPDGSNFTLKIRSTKLEDSAMYFCASSVRRETQYFGPGTRLLVL.

V gene TRBV6-5 combines with J gene TRBJ2-1; no firm D call. The germline V and J ends were trimmed by 2 bases and 10 bases, with 12 bases remaining between them. There are 13 residues in the CDR3. In germline, CDR1 is MNHEY, CDR2 SVGAGI. This CDR3 is CASSYSLGSEQFF. The DNA of the CDR3 is TGTGCCAGCAGTTACAGTTTGGGCAGCGAGCAGTTCTTC.

CDR3 DNA sequence: TGTGCCAGTACACTGGCGAAGAATAATTCACCCCTCCACTTT. Its protein product is CASTLAKNNSPLHF. V and J are TRBV6-5 and TRBJ1-6; unclear D gene. Looked up from germline, CDR1 is MNHEY and CDR2 is SVGAGI. The CDR3 loop spans 14 amino acids. Trimming stripped 9 bases from V and 5 bases from J, with 14 bases between.

The V gene is TRBV7-2, the J gene TRBJ2-5; D remains ambiguous. Germline lookup yields CDR1 SGHTA and CDR2 FQGNSA. The CDR3 totals 14 residues. V gave up 5 bases and J gave up 0 bases, with 10 bases separating them. The CDR3 protein is CASSQSEYQETQYF. For the CDR3, the DNA is TGTGCCAGCAGCCAGAGCGAGTACCAAGAGACCCAGTACTTC.

The J gene is TRBJ1-3, the V gene TRBV28; D is undetermined. The CDR3 runs to 17 residues. Deletions cut 4 bases from V and 3 bases from J, with 19 bases between. CDR1 and CDR2 (germline): MDHEN, SYDVKM. The CDR3 nucleotides read TGTGCCAGCAGTTCCCCCACCCCCTGGCAGGTTGGAAACACCATATATTTT. Amino acids: CASSSPTPWQVGNTIYF.

This rearrangement joins TRBV7-2 to TRBJ1-2, with 7 bases matching TRBD1. The CDR3 sequence is 15 residues long. Germline V gene lookup returns CDR1 SGHTA and CDR2 FQGNSA. With V trimmed by 5 bases and J by 4 bases, 10 bases remained unmatched. CDR3 sequence (DNA): TGTGCCAGCAGCCTACCCGGACAGGCGAGCTATGGCTACACCTTC. It translates to CASSLPGQASYGYTF.

This clone was observed a handful of times. The chain employs TRBV29-1 and TRBJ1-1; D is unresolved. Germline V CDR1 and CDR2: SQVTM, ANQGSEA. This CDR3 is built from 12 residues. Between the trimmed V and J ends, which lost 7 bases and 3 bases, there was a span of 12 bases. The CDR3 DNA reads TGCAGCGCCAACACACCAGACACTGAAGCTTTCTTT. Encoded protein: CSANTPDTEAFF.

This clone occurred many times. The sample holds other DNA sequences that translate to the same CDR3. V and J are TRBV19 and TRBJ1-3; D not resolved. Germline-derived CDR1 and CDR2 are LNHDA and SQIVND (reference sequence). This CDR3 contains 14 residues. Trimming took off 3 bases at V and 3 bases at J, with 9 bases between the two ends. The CDR3 protein is CASSIMGVGNTIYF. The CDR3 nucleotides are TGTGCCAGTAGTATCATGGGAGTTGGAAACACCATATATTTT.

This clone was counted between two and nine times. V is TRBV7-8 and J is TRBJ2-1, with 10 nucleotides matching TRBD2. The junction had 9 bases not matched to a gene; V was cut back by 5 bases and J by 8 bases. Germline V CDR1 and CDR2: SGHVS, FQNEAQ. The CDR3 is 15 residues long. The CDR3 region is CASSLQREGLHEQFF. The CDR3 region has the DNA TGTGCCAGCAGCCTGCAGCGGGAGGGCCTACATGAGCAGTTCTTC.

This chain connects TRBV7-2 to TRBJ2-7; tentative D call: TRBD1 (6 bases). From germline, CDR1 is SGHTA and CDR2 FQGNSA. V lost 6 bases and J 2 bases, leaving 20 bases between the germline ends. The CDR3 extends over 16 amino acids. The CDR3 DNA is TGTGCCAGCAGGGCCCCCGCCACAGGGCCCCCCTACGAGCAGTACTTC. As protein: CASRAPATGPPYEQYF.

The chain couples TRBV2 to TRBJ2-7; possible D gene TRBD1, 6 bases. The CDR3 loop spans 13 amino acids. In germline, CDR1 is SNHLY, CDR2 FYNNEI. Deletions cut 6 bases from V and 1 base from J, with 10 bases between. For the CDR3, the DNA is TGTGCCAGCAGAGGGACATTATCCTACGAGCAGTACTTC. This gives the protein CASRGTLSYEQYF. The entire variable domain, with the rest obtained from reference TRBV2 and TRBJ2-7, is as follows: EPEVTQTPSHQVTQMGQEVILRCVPISNHLYFYWYRQILGQKVEFLVSFYNNEISEKSEIFDDQFSVERPDGSNFTLKIRSTKLEDSAMYFCASRGTLSYEQYFGPGTRLTVT.

Only a few counts were recorded for this clone. The V and J genes are TRBV7-9 and TRBJ1-6; D gene uncertain. The germline gives CDR1 SEHNR, CDR2 FQNEAQ (reference sequence). V was trimmed by 1 base and J by 8 bases, leaving 9 bases between them. The CDR3 contains 14 residues. Written as DNA, the CDR3 is TGTGCCAGCAGCTTAGTCATCGGCGATTCACCCCTCCACTTT. It encodes CASSLVIGDSPLHF.

The chain is built from TRBV5-1 and TRBJ2-1; D possibly uses TRBD1 or TRBD2 (5 bases each). The CDR3 consists of 20 residues. The germline gives CDR1 SGHRS, CDR2 YFSETQ. V was clipped by 2 bases and J by 1 base, with 25 bases between them. The CDR3 reads CASSLLTTPGRTRSYNEQFF. In DNA, the CDR3 is TGCGCCAGCAGCTTACTCACTACCCCGGGACGGACTCGATCCTACAATGAGCAGTTCTTC. Supplemented by reference TRBV5-1 and TRBJ2-1, the full variable domain reads KAGVTQTPRYLIKTRGQQVTLSCSPISGHRSVSWYQQTPGQGLQFLFEYFSETQRNKGNFPGRFSGRQFSNSRSEMNVSTLELGDSALYLCASSLLTTPGRTRSYNEQFFGPGTRLTVL.

This chain links TRBV5-1 with TRBJ2-3, with 7 bases matching TRBD1. V lost 3 bases to trimming and J lost 1 base; unmatched junction nucleotides: 5. In germline, CDR1 is SGHRS, CDR2 YFSETQ. The CDR3 has 15 amino acids. The CDR3 reads CASSWQDRGTDTQYF. Here the CDR3 DNA reads TGCGCCAGCAGCTGGCAAGACAGGGGCACAGATACGCAGTATTTT.

V and J are TRBV5-6 and TRBJ2-2; a possible D gene is TRBD1 (5 bases). The CDR3 consists of 15 residues. The V and J ends lost 2 bases and 1 base respectively, with 9 bases between them. Germline CDR1 reads SGHDT; CDR2 reads YYEEEE. CDR3 in amino acids: CASSFWGRNTGELFF. The CDR3 DNA reads TGTGCCAGCAGCTTCTGGGGCAGGAACACCGGGGAGCTGTTTTTT. Filled out from reference TRBV5-6 and TRBJ2-2, the complete variable domain reads DAGVTQSPTHLIKTRGQQVTLRCSPKSGHDTVSWYQQALGQGPQFIFQYYEEEERQRGNFPDRFSGHQFPNYSSELNVNALLLGDSALYLCASSFWGRNTGELFFGEGSRLTVL.

This chain links TRBV18 with TRBJ2-1, with 8 bases matching TRBD2. Germline CDR1 reads KGHSH; CDR2 reads LQKENI. Trimming cost V 3 bases and J 9 bases; bases outside gene matches: 13. The CDR3 sequence is 16 residues long. Written as DNA, the CDR3 is TGTGCCAGCTCACCGCAGCCCGGGACTAGATCCACTGAGCAGTTCTTC. Encoded protein: CASSPQPGTRSTEQFF. Using reference TRBV18 and TRBJ2-1 for the parts outside the CDR3, the full variable domain is NAGVMQNPRHLVRRRGQEARLRCSPMKGHSHVYWYRQLPEEGLKFMVYLQKENIIDESGMPKERFSAEFPKEGPSILRIQQVVRGDSAAYFCASSPQPGTRSTEQFFGPGTRLTVL.